This T cell receptor beta chain was identified in a study of identifying expanded T cells in peripheral blood. Healthy donors had no documented immune events, such as infections, while sampled. The table came from immunoSEQ multiplex PCR; TCRdb's copy has only in-frame clones and leaves some out. The sample has under 150,000 clones, 86% seen once. A note on this clone: Its antigen is not known.

The study's findings and limits: Approximately two-week clone count variance significantly increased as total template count grew. About 1.2 clones differed between technical replicates, versus about 15 and 19 over time.

Sample: blood. The receptor's source is a person aged 18 to 70 in good health.

DNA of the CDR3: TGTGCCTGGAGTGTACGGATGAACACTGAAGCTTTCTTT. Protein: CAWSVRMNTEAFF. V is TRBV30 and J is TRBJ1-1, with unresolved D. V lost 0 bases and J 0 bases, leaving 5 bases between the germline ends. Germline V gene data show CDR1 as GTSNPN and CDR2 as SVGIG (reference sequence). This CDR3 region has 13 residues.